This T cell receptor (beta chain) emerged from a study of T cell responses to AZD1222 COVID-19 vaccine. V gave up 6 bases and J gave up 0 bases; unmatched junction bases: 7. The CDR3 has 15 amino acids. Germline CDR1 reads MNHNY; CDR2 reads SVGAGI (reference sequence). The analysis combined second doses at about 4 or about 12 weeks. This clone was picked up one time. Libraries were prepared by immunoSEQ multiplex PCR; TCRdb keeps only in-frame clonotypes and omits some of them. The sample shows about 160,000 clones, 91% of them seen only once. The specimen comprised peripheral blood, sampled 28 days after the second AZD1222 dose. This receptor was identified in an adult who received the AZD1222 COVID-19 vaccine. This chain connects TRBV6-6 to TRBJ1-2; 7 nucleotides align to TRBD1. The CDR3 DNA sequence: TGTGCCAGCAGGGCACAGGGGTTGCCTAACTATGGCTACACCTTC. This gives the protein CASRAQGLPNYGYTF.